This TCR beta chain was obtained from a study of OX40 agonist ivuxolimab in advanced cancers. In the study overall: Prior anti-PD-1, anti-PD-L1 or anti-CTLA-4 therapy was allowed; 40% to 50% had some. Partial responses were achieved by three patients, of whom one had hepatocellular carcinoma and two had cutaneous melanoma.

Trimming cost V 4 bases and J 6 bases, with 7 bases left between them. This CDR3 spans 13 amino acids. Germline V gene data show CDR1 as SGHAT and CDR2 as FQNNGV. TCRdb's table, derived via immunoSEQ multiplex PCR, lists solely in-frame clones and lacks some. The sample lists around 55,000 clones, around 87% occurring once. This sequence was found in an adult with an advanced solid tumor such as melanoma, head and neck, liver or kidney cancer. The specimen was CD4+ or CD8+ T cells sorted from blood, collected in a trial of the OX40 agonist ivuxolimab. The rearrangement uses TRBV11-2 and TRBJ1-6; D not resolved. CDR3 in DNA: TGTGCCAGCAGCTCAGGTTCTAATTCACCCCTCCACTTT. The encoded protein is CASSSGSNSPLHF.